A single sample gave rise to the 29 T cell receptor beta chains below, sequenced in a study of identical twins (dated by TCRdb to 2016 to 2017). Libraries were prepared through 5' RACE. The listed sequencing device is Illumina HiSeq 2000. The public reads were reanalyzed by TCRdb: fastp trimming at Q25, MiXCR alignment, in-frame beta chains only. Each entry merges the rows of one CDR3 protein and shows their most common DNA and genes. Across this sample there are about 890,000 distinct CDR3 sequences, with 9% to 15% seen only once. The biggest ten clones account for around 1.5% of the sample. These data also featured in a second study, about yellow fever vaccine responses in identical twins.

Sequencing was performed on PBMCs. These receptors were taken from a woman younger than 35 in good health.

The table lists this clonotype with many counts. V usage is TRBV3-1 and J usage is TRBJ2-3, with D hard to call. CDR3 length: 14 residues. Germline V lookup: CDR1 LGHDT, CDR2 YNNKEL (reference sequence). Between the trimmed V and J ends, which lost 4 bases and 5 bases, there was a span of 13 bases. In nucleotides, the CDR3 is TGTGCCAGCAGCCGGCCTGGACCGGGAGATACGCAGTATTTT. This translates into CASSRPGPGDTQYF.

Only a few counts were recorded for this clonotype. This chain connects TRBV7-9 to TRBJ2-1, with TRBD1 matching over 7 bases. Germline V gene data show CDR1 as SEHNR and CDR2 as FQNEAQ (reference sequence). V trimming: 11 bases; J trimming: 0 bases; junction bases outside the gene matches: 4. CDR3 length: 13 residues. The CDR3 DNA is TGTGCCGGCCGGGACAGCTCCTACAATGAGCAGTTCTTC. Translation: CAGRDSSYNEQFF.

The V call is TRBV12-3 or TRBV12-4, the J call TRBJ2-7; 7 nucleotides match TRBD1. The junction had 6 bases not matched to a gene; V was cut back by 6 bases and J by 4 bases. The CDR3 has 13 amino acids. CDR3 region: CASSPDRLYEQYF. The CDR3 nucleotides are TGTGCCAGCAGCCCGGACAGGTTATACGAGCAGTACTTC.

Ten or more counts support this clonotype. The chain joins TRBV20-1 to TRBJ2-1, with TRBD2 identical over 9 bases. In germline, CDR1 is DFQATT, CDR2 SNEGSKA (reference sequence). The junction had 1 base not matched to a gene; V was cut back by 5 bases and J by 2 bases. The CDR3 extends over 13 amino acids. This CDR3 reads CSAERGAYNEQFF. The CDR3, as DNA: TGCAGTGCTGAGCGGGGGGCCTACAATGAGCAGTTCTTC.

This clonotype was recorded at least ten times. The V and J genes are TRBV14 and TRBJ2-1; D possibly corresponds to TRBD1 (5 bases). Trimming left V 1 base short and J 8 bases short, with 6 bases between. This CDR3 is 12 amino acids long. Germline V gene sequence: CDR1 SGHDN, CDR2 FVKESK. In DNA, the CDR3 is TGTGCCAGCAGCCAAGTCAGGGATGAGCAGTTCTTC. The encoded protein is CASSQVRDEQFF.

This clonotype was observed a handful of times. The CDR3 nucleotides read TGTGCCAGCAGTTACGTCCCGGGACAGGGTTCCCTAGCCAAAAACATTCAGTACTTC. This translates into CASSYVPGQGSLAKNIQYF. V and J are TRBV6-2 or TRBV6-3 and TRBJ2-4; 9 bases are a match to TRBD1. The CDR3 has 19 amino acids. V was clipped by 2 bases and J by 0 bases; unmatched bases: 11. CDR1 and CDR2 (germline): MNHEY, SVGEGT.

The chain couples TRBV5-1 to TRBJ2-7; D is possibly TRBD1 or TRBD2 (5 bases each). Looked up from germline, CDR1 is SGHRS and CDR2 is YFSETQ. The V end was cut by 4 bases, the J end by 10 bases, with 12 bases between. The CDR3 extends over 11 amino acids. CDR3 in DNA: TGCGCCAGCAGCCCGGGGCAGGGTCAGTACTTC. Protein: CASSPGQGQYF.

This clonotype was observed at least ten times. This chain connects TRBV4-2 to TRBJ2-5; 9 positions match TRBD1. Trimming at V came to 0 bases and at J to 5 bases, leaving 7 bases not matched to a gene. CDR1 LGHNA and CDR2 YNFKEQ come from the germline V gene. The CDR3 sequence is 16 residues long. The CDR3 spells CASSQEGGQGFETQYF. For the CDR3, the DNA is TGTGCCAGCAGCCAAGAGGGGGGACAGGGTTTCGAGACCCAGTACTTC.

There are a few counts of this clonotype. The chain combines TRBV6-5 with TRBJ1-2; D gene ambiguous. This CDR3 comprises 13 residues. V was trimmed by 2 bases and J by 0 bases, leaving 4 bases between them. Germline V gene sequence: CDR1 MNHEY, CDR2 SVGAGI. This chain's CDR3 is CASSYKANYGYTF. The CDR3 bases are TGTGCCAGCAGTTACAAGGCTAACTATGGCTACACCTTC.

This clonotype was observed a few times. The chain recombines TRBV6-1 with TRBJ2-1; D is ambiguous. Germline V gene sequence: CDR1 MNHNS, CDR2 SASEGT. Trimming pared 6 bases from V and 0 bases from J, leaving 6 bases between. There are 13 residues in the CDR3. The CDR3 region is CASRMDSYNEQFF. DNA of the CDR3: TGTGCCAGCAGGATGGACTCCTACAATGAGCAGTTCTTC.

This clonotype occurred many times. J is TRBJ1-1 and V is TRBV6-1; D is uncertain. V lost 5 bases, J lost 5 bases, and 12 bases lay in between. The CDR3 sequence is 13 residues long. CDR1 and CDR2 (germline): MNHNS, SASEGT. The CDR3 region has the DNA TGTGCCAGCAGTAGAGGCCCTATGACTGAAGCTTTCTTT. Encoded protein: CASSRGPMTEAFF.

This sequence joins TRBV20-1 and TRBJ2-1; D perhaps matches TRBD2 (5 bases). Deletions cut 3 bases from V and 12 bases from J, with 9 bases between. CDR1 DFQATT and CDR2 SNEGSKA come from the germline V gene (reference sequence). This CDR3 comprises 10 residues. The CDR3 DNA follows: TGCAGTGCTAGGAGGGCTGGGCAGTTCTTC. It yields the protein CSARRAGQFF.

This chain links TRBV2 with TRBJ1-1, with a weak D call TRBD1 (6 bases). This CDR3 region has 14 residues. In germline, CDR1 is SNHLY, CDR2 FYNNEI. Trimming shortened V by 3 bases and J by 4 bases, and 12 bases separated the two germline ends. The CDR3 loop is CASSDTGFGTEAFF. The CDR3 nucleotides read TGTGCCAGCAGTGATACAGGGTTCGGCACTGAAGCTTTCTTT.

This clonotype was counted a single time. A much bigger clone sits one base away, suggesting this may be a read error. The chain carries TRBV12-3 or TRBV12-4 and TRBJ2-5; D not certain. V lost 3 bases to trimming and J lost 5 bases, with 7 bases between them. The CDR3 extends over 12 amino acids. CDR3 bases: TGTGCCAGCAGTTTTAGGGCGGAGACCCAGTACTTC. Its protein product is CASSFRAETQYF.

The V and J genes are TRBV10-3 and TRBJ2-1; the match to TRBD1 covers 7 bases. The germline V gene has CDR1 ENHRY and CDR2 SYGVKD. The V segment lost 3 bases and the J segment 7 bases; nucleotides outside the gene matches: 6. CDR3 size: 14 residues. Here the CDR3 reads CAISDPPQGNEQFF. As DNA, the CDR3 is TGTGCCATCAGTGACCCTCCACAGGGGAATGAGCAGTTCTTC.

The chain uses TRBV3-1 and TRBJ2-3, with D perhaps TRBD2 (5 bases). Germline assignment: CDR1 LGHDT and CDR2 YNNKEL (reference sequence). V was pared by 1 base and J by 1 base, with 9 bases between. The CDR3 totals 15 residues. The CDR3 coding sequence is TGTGCCAGCAGCCAAGGCGGGTCCCGCACAGATACGCAGTATTTT. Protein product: CASSQGGSRTDTQYF.

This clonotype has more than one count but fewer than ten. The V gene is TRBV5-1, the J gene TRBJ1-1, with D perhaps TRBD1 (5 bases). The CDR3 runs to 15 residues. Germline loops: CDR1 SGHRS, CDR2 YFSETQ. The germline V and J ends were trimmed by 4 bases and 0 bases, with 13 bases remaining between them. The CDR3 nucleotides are TGCGCCAGCAGCCAAACAGGCAACTTGAACACTGAAGCTTTCTTT. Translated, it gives CASSQTGNLNTEAFF.

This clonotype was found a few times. CDR3: CATSRERHSSYNEQFF. Written as DNA, the CDR3 is TGTGCCACCAGCAGAGAGAGACACTCCTCCTACAATGAGCAGTTCTTC. The chain links TRBV15 to TRBJ2-1; no definite D call. CDR3 length: 16 amino acids. Trimming stripped 0 bases from V and 0 bases from J, with 9 bases between. Per germline, CDR1 LNHNV and CDR2 YYDKDF (reference sequence).

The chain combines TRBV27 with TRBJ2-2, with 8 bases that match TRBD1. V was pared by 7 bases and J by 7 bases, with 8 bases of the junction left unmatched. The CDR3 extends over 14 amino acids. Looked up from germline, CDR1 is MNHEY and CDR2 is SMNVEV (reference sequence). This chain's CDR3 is CASIRTGSFGELFF. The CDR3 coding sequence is TGTGCCAGCATTAGGACAGGGAGTTTCGGGGAGCTGTTTTTT.

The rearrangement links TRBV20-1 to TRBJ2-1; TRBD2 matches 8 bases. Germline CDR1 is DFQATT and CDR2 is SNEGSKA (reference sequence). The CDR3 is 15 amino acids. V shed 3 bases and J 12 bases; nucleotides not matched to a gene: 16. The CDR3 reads CSARSTRSQSGGQFF. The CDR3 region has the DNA TGCAGTGCTAGGAGCACGCGGAGCCAAAGCGGGGGGCAGTTCTTC.

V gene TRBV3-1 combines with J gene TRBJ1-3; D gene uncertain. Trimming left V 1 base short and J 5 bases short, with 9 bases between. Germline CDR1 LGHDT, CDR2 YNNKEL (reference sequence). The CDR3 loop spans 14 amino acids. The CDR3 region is CASSQGTDRNTIYF. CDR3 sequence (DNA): TGTGCCAGCAGCCAAGGGACGGATCGAAACACCATATATTTT.

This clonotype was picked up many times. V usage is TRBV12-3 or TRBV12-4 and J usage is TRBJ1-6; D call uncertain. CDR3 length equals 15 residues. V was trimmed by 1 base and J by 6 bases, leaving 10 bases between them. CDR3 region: CASSLGARSNSPLHF. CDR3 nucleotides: TGTGCCAGCAGTTTAGGAGCGCGGAGTAATTCACCCCTCCACTTT.

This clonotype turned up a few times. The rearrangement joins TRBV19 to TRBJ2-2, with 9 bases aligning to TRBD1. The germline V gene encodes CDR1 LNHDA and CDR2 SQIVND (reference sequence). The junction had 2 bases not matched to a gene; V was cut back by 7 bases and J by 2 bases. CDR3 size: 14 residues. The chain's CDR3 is CASTDRGNTGELFF. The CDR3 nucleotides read TGTGCCAGTACGGACAGGGGAAACACCGGGGAGCTGTTTTTT.

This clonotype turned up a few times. CDR3 in amino acids: CASSADVNGELFF. The DNA of the CDR3 is TGTGCCAGCAGCGCTGATGTAAACGGGGAGCTGTTTTTT. The chain couples TRBV7-6 to TRBJ2-2; D remains unclear. V lost 5 bases and J lost 7, with 11 bases in between. Germline V lookup: CDR1 SGHVS, CDR2 FNYEAQ. There are 13 residues in the CDR3. Looking up the rest from reference TRBV7-6 and TRBJ2-2 gives the full variable domain: GAGVSQSPRYKVTKRGQDVALRCDPISGHVSLYWYRQALGQGPEFLTYFNYEAQQDKSGLPNDRFSAERPEGSISTLTIQRTEQRDSAMYRCASSADVNGELFFGEGSRLTVL.

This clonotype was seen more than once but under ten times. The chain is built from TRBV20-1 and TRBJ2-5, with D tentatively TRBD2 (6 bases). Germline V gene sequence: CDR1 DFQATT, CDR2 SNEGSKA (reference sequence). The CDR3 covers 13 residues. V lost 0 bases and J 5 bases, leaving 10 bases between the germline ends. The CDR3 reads CSARDILAETQYF. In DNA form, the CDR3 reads TGCAGTGCTAGAGATATTCTAGCGGAGACCCAGTACTTC.

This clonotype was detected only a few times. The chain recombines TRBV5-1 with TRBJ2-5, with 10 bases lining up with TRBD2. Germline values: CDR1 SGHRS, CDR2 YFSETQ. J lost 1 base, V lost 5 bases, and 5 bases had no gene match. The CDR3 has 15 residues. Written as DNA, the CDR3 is TGCGCCAGCAGGACTAGCGGGTCGACCCAAGAGACCCAGTACTTC. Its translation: CASRTSGSTQETQYF.

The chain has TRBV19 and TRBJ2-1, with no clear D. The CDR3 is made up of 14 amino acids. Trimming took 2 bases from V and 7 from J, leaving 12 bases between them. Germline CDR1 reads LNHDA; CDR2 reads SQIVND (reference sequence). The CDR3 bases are TGTGCCAGTAGTATATCTAGGGTGGTGAATGAGCAGTTCTTC. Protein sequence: CASSISRVVNEQFF.

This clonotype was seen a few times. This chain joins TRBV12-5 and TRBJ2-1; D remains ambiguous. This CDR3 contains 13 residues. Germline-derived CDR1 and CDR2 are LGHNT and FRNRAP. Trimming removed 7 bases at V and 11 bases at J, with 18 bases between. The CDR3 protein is CASAPRSYAQQFF. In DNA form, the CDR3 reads TGTGCTAGTGCCCCCCGCTCCTACGCCCAGCAGTTCTTC.

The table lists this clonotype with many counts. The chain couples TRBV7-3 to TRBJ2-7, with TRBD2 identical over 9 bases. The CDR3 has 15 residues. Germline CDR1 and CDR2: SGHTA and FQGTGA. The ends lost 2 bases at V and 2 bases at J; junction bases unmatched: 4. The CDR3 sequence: CASSLSAGGPYEQYF. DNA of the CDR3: TGTGCCAGCAGCTTATCGGCGGGAGGGCCCTACGAGCAGTACTTC.